Listed here is a single T cell receptor (beta chain). Repertoires were generated with immunoSEQ multiplex PCR, while TCRdb's copy carries only in-frame clones and drops some. This sample has roughly 280,000 clones, with roughly 90% found just once. This sample stems from a study of blood T cell repertoires in COVID-19. About the research overall: Material from acute and convalescent COVID-19 was sourced from the United States, Italy and Spain.

V lost 3 bases, J lost 5 bases, and 15 bases lay in between. The length of the CDR3 is 15 residues. The germline CDR1 and CDR2 sequences are MNHNS and SASEGT. The sample was PBMCs or T cells enriched from blood (not recorded which). The receptor comes from a woman aged 50 to 60 who had recovered from COVID-19. This sequence joins TRBV6-1 and TRBJ2-3; no reliable D call. CDR3 bases: TGTGCCAGCAGTGACATACCTCACGCCAGAGATACGCAGTATTTT. It codes for CASSDIPHARDTQYF.